Each of the 29 T cell receptor beta chains below was sequenced from the same sample in a study of PD-1 blockade in classical Hodgkin lymphoma (dated by TCRdb to about 2020). Taken with the paper, the label for time point translates to: cycle 1 day 1 (C1D1), immediately before nivolumab initiation. Relapse after autologous stem cell transplantation had occurred in all trial patients, and cohorts A, B and C were distinguished by prior brentuximab vedotin exposure. Library preparation used the immunoSEQ multiplex PCR assay. The clones in this table, taken by TCRdb from immuneACCESS, are in-frame only. Not every clone is retained; where verified, under half of the shortfall comes from an unresolved V gene, and the cause of the rest is unknown. The sample table lists thousands of clones, around three fifths of them with a count of one. The ten biggest clones cover about 58% of the sample. The sample here was peripheral blood mononuclear cells (PBMCs), taken at baseline. The receptors stem from a human donor with classical Hodgkin lymphoma.

Worth noting for this clone: This CDR3 is also generated by other DNA sequences in the sample. The rearrangement joins TRBV5-1 to TRBJ2-1; 9 nucleotides agree with TRBD1. The junction had 6 bases not matched to a gene; V was cut back by 4 bases and J by 4 bases. The CDR3 sequence is 15 residues long. Germline V gene lookup returns CDR1 SGHRS and CDR2 YFSETQ. This CDR3 reads CASSLGQGIYNEQFF. The CDR3 coding sequence is TGCGCCAGCAGCCTGGGACAGGGCATTTACAATGAGCAGTTCTTC.

The chain recombines TRBV6-1 with TRBJ1-2; 9 positions agree with TRBD1. The CDR3 runs 14 residues. After removal of 5 bases from V and 5 bases from J, the junction contained 6 bases not matched to a gene. The V gene's germline CDR1 is MNHNS and CDR2 SASEGT. As DNA, the CDR3 is TGTGCCAGCAGTTTGGGACAGGGTGGATATGGCTACACCTTC. Translation: CASSLGQGGYGYTF.

This chain uses TRBV25-1 with TRBJ2-5; the match to TRBD2 covers 9 bases. V lost 3 bases and J lost 4; bases outside the gene matches: 9. The CDR3 is 16 residues long. Per the germline V gene, CDR1 is MGHDK and CDR2 is SYGVNS. CDR3 sequence: CASSDFAGGPRETQYF. CDR3 bases: TGTGCCAGCAGTGATTTTGCGGGAGGGCCCAGAGAGACCCAGTACTTC.

The J gene is TRBJ2-2, the V gene TRBV9; 8 bases are shared with TRBD2. The CDR3 has 16 residues. V was clipped by 4 bases and J by 5 bases; unmatched bases: 10. Germline lookup yields CDR1 SGDLS and CDR2 YYNGEE. The CDR3 protein is CASSLAGGGQTGELFF. The DNA for the CDR3 is TGTGCCAGCAGCCTCGCGGGCGGGGGGCAAACCGGGGAGCTGTTTTTT.

This clone occurred a few times. The genes are TRBV7-2 and TRBJ2-2, with TRBD2 identical over 10 bases. The CDR3 covers 17 residues. V lost 1 base and J lost 2; bases outside the gene matches: 4. Germline CDR1 is SGHTA and CDR2 is FQGNSA. The CDR3 bases are TGTGCCAGCAGCTTAGGTAGCGGGGGGTTAAACACCGGGGAGCTGTTTTTT. This codes for CASSLGSGGLNTGELFF.

The rearrangement links TRBV9 to TRBJ1-5; 8 bases match TRBD1. CDR1 and CDR2 from the germline V gene are SGDLS and YYNGEE. The CDR3 is 14 residues long. V lost 3 bases and J lost 2; bases outside the gene matches: 1. CDR3 sequence reads: CASSGGQGNQPQHF. CDR3 in DNA: TGTGCCAGCAGCGGGGGACAGGGCAATCAGCCCCAGCATTTT. Full variable domain (rest looked up from reference TRBV9 and TRBJ1-5): DSGVTQTPKHLITATGQRVTLRCSPRSGDLSVYWYQQSLDQGLQFLIQYYNGEERAKGNILERFSAQQFPDLHSELNLSSLELGDSALYFCASSGGQGNQPQHFGDGTRLSIL.

This clone is categorized as medium-sized (0.01 to 0.1%). This chain uses TRBV14 with TRBJ2-5; D is uncertain. Per germline, CDR1 SGHDN and CDR2 FVKESK. The CDR3 length is 13 residues. V shed 5 bases and J shed 5 bases, with 12 bases lying between them. The chain's CDR3 is CASSSVRAETQYF. CDR3 sequence (DNA): TGTGCCAGCAGCTCGGTGCGAGCGGAGACCCAGTACTTC.

By share, this clone counts as medium-sized. The V gene is TRBV7-2, the J gene TRBJ1-5; D remains ambiguous. This CDR3 region has 14 residues. The V and J ends lost 5 bases and 0 bases respectively, with 8 bases between them. Germline-derived CDR1 and CDR2 are SGHTA and FQGNSA. CDR3 DNA sequence: TGTGCCAGCAGCGACTACGATAGCAATCAGCCCCAGCATTTT. Translated, it gives CASSDYDSNQPQHF.

The V gene is TRBV28, the J gene TRBJ1-1; D perhaps matches TRBD1 (5 bases). V was cut by 3 bases and J by 1 base, with 24 bases left in between. Looked up from germline, CDR1 is MDHEN and CDR2 is SYDVKM. CDR3 size: 19 residues. The CDR3 DNA follows: TGTGCCAGCAGTTTCCCCCTTTCCGACAGCGTGTACGGGAACACTGAAGCTTTCTTT. This gives the protein CASSFPLSDSVYGNTEAFF.

The chain employs TRBV5-1 and TRBJ1-2; D ambiguous. CDR1 and CDR2 (germline): SGHRS, YFSETQ. Trimming took off 3 bases at V and 4 bases at J, with 16 bases between the two ends. The CDR3 totals 15 residues. The CDR3 DNA reads TGCGCCAGCAGCTCCTTAGGCCAGGCCTCCTATGGCTACACCTTC. It encodes CASSSLGQASYGYTF.

V gene TRBV19 combines with J gene TRBJ1-5; the match to TRBD1 covers 7 bases. Germline assignment: CDR1 LNHDA and CDR2 SQIVND (reference sequence). The length of the CDR3 is 14 residues. V dropped 5 bases and J dropped 6; count of bases not matched to a gene: 7. CDR3 sequence (DNA): TGTGCCAGTAGTCTACAGGGGATCCCTCAGCCCCAGCATTTT. This sequence encodes CASSLQGIPQPQHF.

The V call is TRBV7-2, the J call TRBJ2-6, with 9 bases identical to TRBD1. Germline-derived CDR1 and CDR2 are SGHTA and FQGNSA. J gave up 3 bases and V 4 bases, and 10 bases lay outside the gene matches. The CDR3 is 18 residues long. The CDR3 region has the DNA TGTGCCAGCAGCTCAAAGTCCCGGGACAGGGTTGGGGCCAACGTCCTGACTTTC. Translation gives CASSSKSRDRVGANVLTF.

The chain uses TRBV6-5 and TRBJ1-5; 9 bases align to TRBD1. The germline CDR1 and CDR2 sequences are MNHEY and SVGAGI. The CDR3 has 15 amino acids. J gave up 2 bases and V 6 bases, and 5 bases lay outside the gene matches. The CDR3 sequence is CASSHRGLGNQPQHF. The CDR3 DNA sequence: TGTGCCAGCAGCCACAGGGGGCTTGGCAATCAGCCCCAGCATTTT.

The chain carries TRBV19 and TRBJ1-5, with 7 bases that match TRBD1. Germline V gives CDR1 LNHDA, CDR2 SQIVND (reference sequence). The CDR3 is 14 amino acids. V was pared by 7 bases and J by 6 bases, with 9 bases of the junction left unmatched. The CDR3 DNA reads TGTGCCAGTATAGATATACAGGGGACTCAGCCCCAGCATTTT. It is translated as CASIDIQGTQPQHF.

Judged by abundance, this clone is medium-sized. The chain has TRBV27 and TRBJ1-1; no clear D. V was shortened by 2 bases and J by 2 bases, with 12 bases between the two germline ends. Per germline, CDR1 MNHEY and CDR2 SMNVEV (reference sequence). This CDR3 has 15 residues. The CDR3 nucleotides are TGTGCCAGCAGTTTACTGGAATCAGGCAACACTGAAGCTTTCTTT. Amino acid sequence: CASSLLESGNTEAFF.

The rearrangement uses TRBV30 and TRBJ2-1, with a possible D match to TRBD1 (6 bases). This CDR3 is 15 amino acids long. Germline V lookup: CDR1 GTSNPN, CDR2 SVGIG (reference sequence). V shed 4 bases and J shed 5 bases, with 18 bases lying between them. Here the CDR3 reads CAWNPGHWGNNEQFF. The CDR3 nucleotides read TGTGCCTGGAATCCGGGACACTGGGGAAACAATGAGCAGTTCTTC.

This clone was recorded once. The V and J genes are TRBV30 and TRBJ1-5; D call uncertain. This CDR3 comprises 13 residues. Germline loops: CDR1 GTSNPN, CDR2 SVGIG (reference sequence). Deletions cut 5 bases from V and 7 bases from J, with 15 bases between. CDR3 sequence: CAWGPGAGQPQHF. CDR3 bases: TGTGCCTGGGGCCCAGGCGCGGGACAGCCCCAGCATTTT.

This clone is medium-sized (0.01 to 0.1%) by share. The gene calls are TRBV4-1 and TRBJ1-2; D is uncertain. Trimming pared 3 bases from V and 4 bases from J, leaving 15 bases between. The CDR3 spans 15 residues. The germline CDR1 and CDR2 sequences are MGHRA and YSYEKL. CDR3 protein: CASSHGPANLYGYTF. The CDR3 nucleotides read TGCGCCAGCAGCCACGGGCCCGCAAACCTCTATGGCTACACCTTC.

The CDR3 is CAISDSGQRGLYGYTF. As DNA, the CDR3 is TGTGCCATCAGTGATTCGGGGCAGAGAGGCCTCTATGGCTACACCTTC. The rearrangement uses TRBV10-3 and TRBJ1-2; a possible D gene is TRBD1 (5 bases). V was pared by 3 bases and J by 4 bases, with 18 bases between. The CDR3 loop spans 16 amino acids. Per the germline V gene, CDR1 is ENHRY and CDR2 is SYGVKD.

The chain uses TRBV4-3 and TRBJ1-5; D not resolved. The V gene's germline CDR1 is LGHNA and CDR2 YSLEER. V lost 1 base and J lost 2, with 9 bases in between. This CDR3 spans 15 amino acids. CDR3 DNA: TGCGCCAGCAGCCAAGTGTCTGGTGGCAATCAGCCCCAGCATTTT. Its translation is CASSQVSGGNQPQHF.

The rearrangement joins TRBV9 to TRBJ1-1; D ambiguous. CDR1 and CDR2 from the germline V gene are SGDLS and YYNGEE. The CDR3 runs to 14 residues. V was trimmed by 3 bases and J by 5 bases, leaving 14 bases between them. The CDR3 is CASSESEGWTEAFF. The CDR3 nucleotides read TGTGCCAGCAGCGAGTCGGAGGGCTGGACTGAAGCTTTCTTT.

The chain joins TRBV28 to TRBJ1-5, with a possible D match to TRBD1 (5 bases). Trimming left V 3 bases short and J 5 bases short, with 17 bases between. The germline CDR1 and CDR2 sequences are MDHEN and SYDVKM. There are 16 residues in the CDR3. CDR3 DNA sequence: TGTGCCAGCAGTTTGAGGGGCCAGGGTAACCATCAGCCCCAGCATTTT. Amino acids: CASSLRGQGNHQPQHF.

The CDR3 sequence: CASRQENYGYTF. The CDR3 DNA sequence: TGTGCCAGTAGACAGGAGAACTATGGCTACACCTTC. This chain uses TRBV6-5 with TRBJ1-2, with a tentative D call TRBD1 (6 bases). Germline V gene lookup returns CDR1 MNHEY and CDR2 SVGAGI. This CDR3 contains 12 residues. Trimming shortened V by 9 bases and J by 2 bases, and 10 bases separated the two germline ends.

CDR3 in DNA: TGCGCCAGCAGCCCGGATCCAGGCCTACCTTCGGCTTTCTTT. Translated: CASSPDPGLPSAFF. The V call is TRBV5-1, the J call TRBJ1-1; D is unclear. With 4 bases removed from V and 11 bases from J, the gap between germline ends came to 21 bases. This CDR3 comprises 14 residues. Germline assignment: CDR1 SGHRS and CDR2 YFSETQ.

The rearrangement uses TRBV4-2 and TRBJ2-2; the D is unclear. V lost 4 bases to trimming and J lost 3 bases, with 15 bases between them. Germline loops: CDR1 LGHNA, CDR2 YNFKEQ. This CDR3 contains 16 residues. The CDR3 bases are TGTGCCAGCAGCCGCGCTGGAGCATCGCACACCGGGGAGCTGTTTTTT. Its protein product is CASSRAGASHTGELFF.

This clone has just a few counts. The chain recombines TRBV27 with TRBJ1-4, with a weak D call TRBD1 (6 bases). This CDR3 is 14 amino acids long. The germline gives CDR1 MNHEY, CDR2 SMNVEV (reference sequence). Trimming took 4 bases from V and 6 from J, leaving 12 bases between them. For the CDR3, the DNA is TGTGCCAGCAGTTCTTGGACAGAAGATGAAAAACTGTTTTTT. It yields the protein CASSSWTEDEKLFF. Filled out from reference TRBV27 and TRBJ1-4, the complete variable domain reads EAQVTQNPRYLITVTGKKLTVTCSQNMNHEYMSWYRQDPGLGLRQIYYSMNVEVTDKGDVPEGYKVSRKEKRNFPLILESPSPNQTSLYFCASSSWTEDEKLFFGSGTQLSVL.

This chain uses TRBV30 with TRBJ2-1; 9 bases are a match to TRBD2. The length of the CDR3 is 14 residues. Germline V gene lookup returns CDR1 GTSNPN and CDR2 SVGIG (reference sequence). Germline trimming cut 4 bases from V and 5 bases from J; bases unmatched to any gene: 6. As DNA, the CDR3 is TGTGCCTGGACCCCGGGACTAGCCCACAATGAGCAGTTCTTC. Amino acids: CAWTPGLAHNEQFF.

This chain's CDR3 is CASSLTSGGNTGELFF. CDR3 nucleotides: TGTGCCAGCAGCTTAACTAGCGGGGGTAACACCGGGGAGCTGTTTTTT. This chain uses TRBV7-3 with TRBJ2-2; 9 nucleotides line up with TRBD2. J was trimmed by 2 bases and V by 0 bases; bases with no gene match: 1. The CDR3 runs to 16 residues. Looked up from germline, CDR1 is SGHTA and CDR2 is FQGTGA.

The chain couples TRBV7-6 to TRBJ2-5; 10 positions match TRBD1. Germline CDR1 is SGHVS and CDR2 is FNYEAQ. Trimming at V came to 1 base and at J to 1 base, leaving 3 bases not matched to a gene. The CDR3 extends over 16 amino acids. The CDR3 loop is CASSLGGTGVQETQYF. In nucleotides, the CDR3 is TGTGCCAGCAGCTTAGGGGGGACAGGGGTCCAAGAGACCCAGTACTTC.